These T cell receptor beta chains were read from a single sample in a study of cytomegalovirus exposure and HLA in healthy donors. Using immunoSEQ multiplex PCR, the repertoire was profiled, and TCRdb retains in-frame clones only, with some absent. The sample consists of 120,000 or so clones, 83% of them appearing once. The sequencing sample was made of PBMCs. These receptors were taken from a woman in her thirties or forties in good health and CMV-seropositive. Both conserved end residues are part of each CDR3. D genes are given only for firm matches. A clone size is listed for some rows: how often the clone was seen (once, few, many), or a class if it is expanded.

J gene | V gene | clone size | D gene | CDR3 protein | CDR3 DNA
TRBJ2-1 | TRBV7-9 | . | TRBD2 | CASSTQLASSYNEQFF | TGTGCCAGCAGCACCCAACTAGCGAGCTCCTACAATGAGCAGTTCTTC
TRBJ2-1 | TRBV7-9 | few | TRBD2 | CASSSGLVVLSEQFF | TGTGCCAGCAGCTCCGGACTAGTAGTCCTCAGTGAGCAGTTCTTC
TRBJ2-7 | TRBV6-6 | few | TRBD1 | CASSSDRGRWDEQYF | TGTGCCAGCAGTTCCGACAGGGGGCGCTGGGACGAGCAGTACTTC
TRBJ1-2 | TRBV19 | . | . | CASPPREGRVSYGYTF | TGTGCCAGTCCCCCGAGGGAGGGTAGGGTCTCCTATGGCTACACCTTC
TRBJ2-4 | TRBV2 | few | . | CASGEGVGIQYF | TGTGCCAGCGGAGAGGGGGTGGGCATTCAGTACTTC
TRBJ2-1 | TRBV6-6 | . | TRBD2 | CASSTLAGGSYNEQFF | TGTGCCAGCAGTACCCTAGCGGGAGGTTCCTACAATGAGCAGTTCTTC
TRBJ2-1 | TRBV7-2 | few | TRBD2 | CASSSLVTLAGDINEQFF | TGTGCCAGCAGCTCCCTCGTCACGCTAGCGGGTGATATAAATGAGCAGTTCTTC
TRBJ1-2 | TRBV28 | few | TRBD1 | CASSGQPNGYTF | TGTGCCAGCTCGGGACAGCCCAATGGCTACACCTTC
TRBJ2-3 | TRBV18 | . | TRBD2 | CASSYRPGGGTDTQYF | TGTGCCAGCTCGTACCGTCCCGGGGGGGGCACAGATACGCAGTATTTT
TRBJ2-6 | TRBV15 | once | . | CATSRDLSSGANVLTF | TGTGCCACCAGCAGAGATCTTAGCTCTGGGGCCAACGTCCTGACTTTC
TRBJ1-4 | TRBV5-1 | . | . | CASSFLGLENEKLFF | TGCGCCAGCAGCTTTTTGGGACTCGAGAATGAAAAACTGTTTTTT
TRBJ2-7 | TRBV19 | . | TRBD2 | CATRIGTSGEQYF | TGTGCCACGCGGATAGGGACTAGTGGCGAGCAGTACTTC
TRBJ2-7 | TRBV5-4 | . | . | CASSLGQSSSYEQYF | TGTGCCAGCAGCTTGGGACAGTCAAGCTCCTACGAGCAGTACTTC
TRBJ2-2 | TRBV5-8 | . | TRBD2 | CASSLTGGGELFF | TGTGCCAGCAGCTTGACGGGGGGCGGGGAGCTGTTTTTT
TRBJ1-2 | TRBV9 | . | TRBD1 | CASSVGGGQGARLGYTF | TGTGCCAGCAGCGTAGGGGGTGGACAGGGGGCTCGTTTGGGCTACACCTTC
TRBJ2-7 | TRBV14 | . | . | CASSQLMAGDEQYF | TGTGCCAGCAGCCAACTCATGGCGGGCGACGAGCAGTACTTC
TRBJ1-4 | TRBV7-9 | . | . | CASSQESVRKLFF | TGTGCCAGCAGTCAGGAAAGTGTCAGGAAACTGTTTTTT
TRBJ2-7 | TRBV13 | . | TRBD2 | CASSPGLEIYF | TGTGCCAGCAGCCCAGGACTAGAAATTTACTTC
TRBJ1-6 | TRBV7-9 | . | . | CASSTGTYVNSPLHF | TGTGCCAGCAGCACGGGGACATACGTTAATTCACCCCTCCACTTT
TRBJ2-1 | TRBV28 | . | TRBD1 | CASSLFQGAFNEQFF | TGTGCCAGCAGTTTATTTCAGGGGGCATTTAATGAGCAGTTCTTC
TRBJ1-4 | TRBV6-1 | . | . | CASSEARRNEKLFF | TGTGCCAGCAGTGAAGCACGGAGGAATGAAAAACTGTTTTTT
TRBJ2-1 | TRBV29-1 | . | . | CSHQRDRTYNEQFF | TGCAGCCACCAGCGGGACAGGACATACAATGAGCAGTTCTTC
TRBJ1-2 | TRBV6-4 | . | . | CASSGGGTYGYTF | TGTGCCAGCAGTGGAGGGGGAACCTATGGCTACACCTTC
TRBJ2-1 | TRBV27 | once | TRBD2 | CASGPGGGLGNNEQFF | TGTGCCAGCGGTCCCGGGGGGGGGTTGGGCAACAATGAGCAGTTCTTC
TRBJ2-7 | TRBV2 | once | TRBD1 | CASSPLGTADYEQYF | TGTGCCAGCAGTCCCCTCGGGACAGCCGACTACGAGCAGTACTTC
TRBJ1-2 | TRBV18 | . | . | CASSPLVGPINFRDYGYTF | TGTGCCAGCTCACCATTGGTGGGTCCGATAAACTTTCGGGACTATGGCTACACCTTC
TRBJ1-2 | TRBV7-9 | once | TRBD1 | CASSVGQGTGYTF | TGTGCCAGCAGCGTAGGACAGGGGACGGGCTACACCTTC
TRBJ2-1 | TRBV27 | . | . | CASSLGANEQFF | TGTGCCAGCAGTTTGGGCGCGAATGAGCAGTTCTTC
TRBJ2-2 | TRBV2 | . | . | CASGRKAGELFF | TGTGCCAGCGGCAGGAAGGCCGGGGAGCTGTTTTTT
TRBJ2-3 | TRBV11-2 | . | TRBD2 | CASAEAGGHGADTQYF | TGTGCCAGCGCCGAAGCGGGAGGGCATGGCGCAGATACGCAGTATTTT
TRBJ2-7 | TRBV5-1 | few | . | CASSADYYEQYF | TGCGCCAGCAGCGCGGACTACTACGAGCAGTACTTC
TRBJ2-1 | TRBV9 | . | . | CASSVSGTLFYNEQFF | TGTGCCAGCAGCGTATCTGGGACACTATTCTACAATGAGCAGTTCTTC
TRBJ2-3 | TRBV30 | . | TRBD2 | CAWSVLTLREGTDTQYF | TGTGCCTGGAGTGTATTGACCCTGCGGGAGGGCACAGATACGCAGTATTTT
TRBJ1-2 | TRBV7-9 | . | . | CASSFIVRGYYGYTF | TGTGCCAGCAGCTTCATCGTCAGGGGTTATTATGGCTACACCTTC
TRBJ1-1 | TRBV19 | . | TRBD1 | CASSAGQRNTEAFF | TGTGCCAGTAGTGCGGGACAGAGGAACACTGAAGCTTTCTTT
TRBJ2-1 | TRBV28 | . | . | CASSFTGSTYNEQFF | TGTGCCAGCAGTTTTACCGGGAGTACCTACAATGAGCAGTTCTTC
TRBJ1-5 | TRBV5-8 | . | TRBD1 | CASRRGTGSDQPQHF | TGTGCCAGCAGAAGGGGGACAGGGTCCGATCAGCCCCAGCATTTT
TRBJ2-1 | TRBV5-1 | . | TRBD2 | CASSWGLAGEFDNEQFF | TGCGCCAGCAGCTGGGGACTAGCGGGGGAGTTCGACAATGAGCAGTTCTTC
TRBJ1-1 | TRBV9 | . | TRBD1 | CASSVARGVNTEAFF | TGTGCCAGCAGCGTAGCCAGGGGGGTGAACACTGAAGCTTTCTTT
TRBJ1-6 | TRBV15 | . | . | CATSSVQNSPLHF | TGTGCCACCAGCAGTGTACAGAATTCACCCCTCCACTTT
TRBJ2-5 | TRBV5-1 | . | . | CASSLGEKTQYF | TGCGCCAGCAGCTTGGGGGAGAAGACCCAGTACTTC
TRBJ2-3 | TRBV27 | . | TRBD2 | CASSFLTSGLLYTQYF | TGTGCCAGCAGTTTTTTAACTAGCGGACTCCTTTATACGCAGTATTTT
TRBJ2-7 | TRBV4-1 | . | TRBD1 | CASSQDDRADEQYF | TGCGCCAGCAGCCAAGACGACAGGGCAGACGAGCAGTACTTC
TRBJ2-7 | TRBV7-3 | . | . | CASSSGDAEQYF | TGTGCCAGCAGCTCAGGGGACGCCGAGCAGTACTTC
TRBJ2-3 | TRBV2 | . | . | CASRNDYTDTQYF | TGTGCCAGCAGGAACGACTACACAGATACGCAGTATTTT
TRBJ1-5 | TRBV7-8 | . | TRBD1 | CASSLARWDRGNEPQHF | TGTGCCAGCAGCTTAGCTAGGTGGGACAGGGGTAATGAGCCCCAGCATTTT
TRBJ1-1 | TRBV19 | . | . | CASSYRTLNTEAFF | TGTGCCAGTAGTTACAGGACCTTGAACACTGAAGCTTTCTTT
TRBJ2-2 | TRBV30 | . | TRBD1 | CAWMQGEPSNTGELFF | TGTGCCTGGATGCAGGGGGAGCCTTCGAACACCGGGGAGCTGTTTTTT
TRBJ2-7 | TRBV6-5 | . | . | CASSYGLSYEQYF | TGTGCCAGCAGTTACGGGCTGAGCTACGAGCAGTACTTC
TRBJ1-2 | TRBV30 | . | . | CAWEEHRAGGYTF | TGTGCCTGGGAGGAACACAGGGCGGGTGGCTACACCTTC